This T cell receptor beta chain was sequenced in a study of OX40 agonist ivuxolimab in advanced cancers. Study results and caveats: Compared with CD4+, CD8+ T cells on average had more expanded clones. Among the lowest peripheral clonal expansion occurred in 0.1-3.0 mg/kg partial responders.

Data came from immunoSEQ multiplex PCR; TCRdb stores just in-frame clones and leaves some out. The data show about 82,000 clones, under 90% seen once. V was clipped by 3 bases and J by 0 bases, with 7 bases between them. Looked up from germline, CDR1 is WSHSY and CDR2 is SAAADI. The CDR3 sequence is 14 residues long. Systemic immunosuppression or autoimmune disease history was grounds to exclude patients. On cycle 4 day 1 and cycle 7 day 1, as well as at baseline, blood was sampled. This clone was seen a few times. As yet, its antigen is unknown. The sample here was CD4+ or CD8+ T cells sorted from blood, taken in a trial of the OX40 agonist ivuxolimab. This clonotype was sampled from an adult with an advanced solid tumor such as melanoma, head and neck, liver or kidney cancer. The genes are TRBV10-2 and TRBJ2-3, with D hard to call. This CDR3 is CASSDRGSTDTQYF. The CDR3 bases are TGCGCCAGCAGTGACAGAGGAAGCACAGATACGCAGTATTTT.